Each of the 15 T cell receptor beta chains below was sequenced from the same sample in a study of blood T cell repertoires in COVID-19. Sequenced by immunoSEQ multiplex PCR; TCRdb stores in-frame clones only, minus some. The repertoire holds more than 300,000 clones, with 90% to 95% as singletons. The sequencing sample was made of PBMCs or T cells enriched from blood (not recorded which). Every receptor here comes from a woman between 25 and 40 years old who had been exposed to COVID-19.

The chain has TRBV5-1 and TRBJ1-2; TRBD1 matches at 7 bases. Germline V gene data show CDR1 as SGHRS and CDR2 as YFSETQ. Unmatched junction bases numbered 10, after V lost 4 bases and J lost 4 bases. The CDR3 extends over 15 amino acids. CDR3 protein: CASSLGTDPIYGYTF. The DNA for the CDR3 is TGCGCCAGCAGCCTCGGGACAGACCCTATCTATGGCTACACCTTC.

In DNA form, the CDR3 reads TGTGCCAGCAGTGAGGGACAGCGGGGGCTTAATGAAAAACTGTTTTTT. Translation gives CASSEGQRGLNEKLFF. The genes are TRBV25-1 and TRBJ1-4, with TRBD1 identical over 7 bases. The V and J ends lost 3 bases and 4 bases, in that order; junction bases with no gene match: 8. The V gene's germline CDR1 is MGHDK and CDR2 SYGVNS. This CDR3 contains 16 residues.

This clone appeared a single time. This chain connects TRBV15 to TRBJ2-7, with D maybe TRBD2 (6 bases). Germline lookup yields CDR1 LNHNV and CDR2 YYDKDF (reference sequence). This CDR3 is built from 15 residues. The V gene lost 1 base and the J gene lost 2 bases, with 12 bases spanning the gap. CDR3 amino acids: CATSRAAGIPYEQYF. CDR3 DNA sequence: TGTGCCACCAGCAGAGCTGCGGGGATCCCCTACGAGCAGTACTTC. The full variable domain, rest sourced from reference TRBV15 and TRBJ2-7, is DAMVIQNPRYQVTQFGKPVTLSCSQTLNHNVMYWYQQKSSQAPKLLFHYYDKDFNNEADTPDNFQSRRPNTSFCFLDIRSPGLGDTAMYLCATSRAAGIPYEQYFGPGTRLTVT.

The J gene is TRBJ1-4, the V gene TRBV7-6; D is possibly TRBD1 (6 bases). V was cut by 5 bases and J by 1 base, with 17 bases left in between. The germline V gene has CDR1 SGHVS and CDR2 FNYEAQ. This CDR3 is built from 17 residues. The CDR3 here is CASSPRGGLVTNEKLFF. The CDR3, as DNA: TGTGCCAGCAGCCCACGGGGGGGGCTCGTAACTAATGAAAAACTGTTTTTT.

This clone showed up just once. The CDR3 DNA is TGTGCCAGCAGCGGGCGACAGGGTTACGAGCAGTACTTC. It codes for CASSGRQGYEQYF. The rearrangement joins TRBV5-4 to TRBJ2-7, with TRBD1 matching 7 bases. The CDR3 length is 13 residues. The V gene's germline CDR1 is SGHNT and CDR2 YYREEE (reference sequence). With V trimmed by 4 bases and J by 4 bases, 5 bases remained unmatched.

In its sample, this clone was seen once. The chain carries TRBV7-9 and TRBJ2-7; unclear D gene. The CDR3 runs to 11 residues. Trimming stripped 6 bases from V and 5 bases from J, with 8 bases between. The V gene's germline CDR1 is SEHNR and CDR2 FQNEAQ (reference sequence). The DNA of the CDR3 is TGTGCCAGCAGGAGCGTCGACGAGCAGTACTTC. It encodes CASRSVDEQYF.

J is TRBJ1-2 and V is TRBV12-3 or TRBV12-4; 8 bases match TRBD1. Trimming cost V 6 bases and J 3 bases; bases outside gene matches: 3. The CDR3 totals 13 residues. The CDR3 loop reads CASRETGDYGYTF. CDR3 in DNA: TGTGCCAGCAGAGAGACAGGGGACTATGGCTACACCTTC.

This CDR3 reads CASSFLGDRSNTEAFF. The CDR3 nucleotides are TGTGCCAGCAGTTTTTTAGGGGACAGATCGAACACTGAAGCTTTCTTT. This sequence joins TRBV27 and TRBJ1-1; 7 positions match TRBD1. This CDR3 has 16 residues. Germline CDR1 reads MNHEY; CDR2 reads SMNVEV (reference sequence). V trimming: 3 bases; J trimming: 1 base; junction bases outside the gene matches: 8.

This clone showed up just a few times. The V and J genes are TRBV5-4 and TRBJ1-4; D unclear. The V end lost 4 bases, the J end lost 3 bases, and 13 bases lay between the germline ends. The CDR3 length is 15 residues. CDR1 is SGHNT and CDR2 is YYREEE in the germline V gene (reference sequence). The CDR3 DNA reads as TGTGCCAGCAGCGACCCGAGCGGACCTAATGAAAAACTGTTTTTT. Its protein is CASSDPSGPNEKLFF.

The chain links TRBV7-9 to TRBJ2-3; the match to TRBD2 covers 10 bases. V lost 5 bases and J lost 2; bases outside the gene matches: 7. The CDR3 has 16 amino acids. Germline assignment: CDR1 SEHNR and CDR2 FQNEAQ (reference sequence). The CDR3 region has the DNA TGTGCCAGCAGCGCCCCCGGGACTAGCGTCACAGATACGCAGTATTTT. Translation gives CASSAPGTSVTDTQYF.

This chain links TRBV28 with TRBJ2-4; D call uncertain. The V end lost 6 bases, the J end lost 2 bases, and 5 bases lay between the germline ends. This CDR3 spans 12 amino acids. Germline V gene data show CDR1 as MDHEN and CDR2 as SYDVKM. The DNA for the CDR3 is TGTGCCAGCAGGGAGTCCAAAAACATTCAGTACTTC. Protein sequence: CASRESKNIQYF.

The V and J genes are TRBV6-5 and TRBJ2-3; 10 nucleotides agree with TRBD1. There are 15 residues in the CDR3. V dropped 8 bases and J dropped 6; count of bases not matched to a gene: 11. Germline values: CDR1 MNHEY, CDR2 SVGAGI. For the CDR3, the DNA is TGTGCCAGCGTTAGTGGACAGGGGGGTTCGGATACGCAGTATTTT. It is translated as CASVSGQGGSDTQYF.

The CDR3 coding sequence is TGTGCCAGTAGTATAGGGCACCTGAACACTGAAGCTTTCTTT. Its translation is CASSIGHLNTEAFF. The chain employs TRBV19 and TRBJ1-1; D unresolved. CDR3 size: 14 residues. CDR1 is LNHDA and CDR2 is SQIVND in the germline V gene (reference sequence). The V end was cut by 1 base, the J end by 0 bases, with 6 bases between.

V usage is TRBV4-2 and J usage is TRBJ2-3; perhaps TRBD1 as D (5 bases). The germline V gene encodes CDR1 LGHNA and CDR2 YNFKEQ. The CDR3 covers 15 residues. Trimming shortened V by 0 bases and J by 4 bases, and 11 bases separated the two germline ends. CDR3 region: CASSQEWQGSDTQYF. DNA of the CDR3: TGTGCCAGCAGCCAAGAGTGGCAGGGCTCAGATACGCAGTATTTT.

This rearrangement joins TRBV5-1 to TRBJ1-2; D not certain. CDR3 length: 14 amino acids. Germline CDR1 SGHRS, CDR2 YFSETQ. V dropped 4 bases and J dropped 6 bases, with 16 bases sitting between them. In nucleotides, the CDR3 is TGCGCCAGCAGCCCGCCGGCGGGGTTCGATGGCTACACCTTC. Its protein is CASSPPAGFDGYTF.